A selection of T cell receptor beta chains follows, all from one sample in a study of blood T cell repertoires in COVID-19. Here immunoSEQ multiplex PCR was the method, and the copy in TCRdb shows in-frame clones only, minus some. Of fewer than 70,000 clones in the sample, more than 70% were seen once. Sequenced sample: peripheral blood. The receptors were gathered from a man aged 45-65 years with active COVID-19. Both conserved end residues are part of each CDR3. Each record gives: D gene, clone size, J gene, V gene, CDR3 DNA, CDR3 protein. The D gene is left open where the match is weak. Clone size appears in some rows only: once, few, many, or a class for an expanded clone.

D gene: TRBD1; clone size: NA; J gene: TRBJ1-2; V gene: TRBV5-1; CDR3 DNA: TGCGCCAGCAGCTTGGCCGGAACAGGGGGGGACCGTAGCTACACCTTC; CDR3 protein: CASSLAGTGGDRSYTF
D gene: TRBD1; clone size: once; J gene: TRBJ2-1; V gene: TRBV11-2; CDR3 DNA: TGTGCCAGCAGCTTAGCCGCCACCGGGACAGGGGGTATCAATGAGCAGTTCTTC; CDR3 protein: CASSLAATGTGGINEQFF
D gene: NA; clone size: few; J gene: TRBJ1-6; V gene: TRBV6-2/TRBV6-3; CDR3 DNA: TGTGCCAGCAGTTACGCATCGGTTTCACCCCTCCACTTT; CDR3 protein: CASSYASVSPLHF
D gene: NA; clone size: NA; J gene: TRBJ2-7; V gene: TRBV7-2; CDR3 DNA: TGTGCCAGCAGCTGGGCAGGGAATTCCTACGAGCAGTACTTC; CDR3 protein: CASSWAGNSYEQYF
D gene: NA; clone size: NA; J gene: TRBJ1-4; V gene: TRBV6-6; CDR3 DNA: TGTGCCAGCACCTGGGGGGGAACTAATGAAAAACTGTTTTTT; CDR3 protein: CASTWGGTNEKLFF
D gene: NA; clone size: NA; J gene: TRBJ1-2; V gene: TRBV12-3/TRBV12-4; CDR3 DNA: TGTGCCAGCAGTTTGGATGGACATATAAGCTACACCTTC; CDR3 protein: CASSLDGHISYTF
D gene: TRBD1; clone size: NA; J gene: TRBJ2-7; V gene: TRBV19; CDR3 DNA: TGTGCCAGTAGTGTCCGGAGGGACAGGGCGTACGAGCAGTACTTC; CDR3 protein: CASSVRRDRAYEQYF
D gene: NA; clone size: few; J gene: TRBJ2-6; V gene: TRBV4-3; CDR3 DNA: TGCGCCAGCAGCCAAGTGGCAGGCAACTCTGGGGCCAACGTCCTGACTTTC; CDR3 protein: CASSQVAGNSGANVLTF
D gene: NA; clone size: NA; J gene: TRBJ1-1; V gene: TRBV29-1; CDR3 DNA: TGCAGCGTTGAAGATCGGGGGAGGGTCACTGAAGCTTTCTTT; CDR3 protein: CSVEDRGRVTEAFF
D gene: NA; clone size: NA; J gene: TRBJ2-3; V gene: TRBV6-1; CDR3 DNA: TGTGCCAGCAGTGAAGTACCTGGGGGGGATACGCAGTATTTT; CDR3 protein: CASSEVPGGDTQYF
D gene: NA; clone size: NA; J gene: TRBJ1-5; V gene: TRBV27; CDR3 DNA: TGTGCCAGCAGTCCCCGGGGGAGGGGAGATAGCAATCAGCCCCAGCATTTT; CDR3 protein: CASSPRGRGDSNQPQHF
D gene: NA; clone size: NA; J gene: TRBJ2-2; V gene: TRBV3-1/TRBV3-2; CDR3 DNA: TGTGCCAGCAGCCAAATACAGGGAGCCGGGGAGCTGTTTTTT; CDR3 protein: CASSQIQGAGELFF
D gene: NA; clone size: NA; J gene: TRBJ2-7; V gene: TRBV5-1; CDR3 DNA: TGCGCCAGCAGCCCAACGAGGGCGGCGGTGTACGAGCAGTACTTC; CDR3 protein: CASSPTRAAVYEQYF
D gene: NA; clone size: NA; J gene: TRBJ2-3; V gene: TRBV15; CDR3 DNA: TGTGCCACCAGCAGAGATCGGCCAGGGGCGACTAACACAGATACGCAGTATTTT; CDR3 protein: CATSRDRPGATNTDTQYF
D gene: NA; clone size: NA; J gene: TRBJ1-3; V gene: TRBV13; CDR3 DNA: TGTGCCAGCAGCTTATTGGGGAGCTCTGGAAACACCATATATTTT; CDR3 protein: CASSLLGSSGNTIYF
D gene: TRBD2; clone size: NA; J gene: TRBJ2-1; V gene: TRBV29-1; CDR3 DNA: TGCAGCGTTGACGGGATTGGGAGGGTAGGGGACAATGAGCAGTTCTTC; CDR3 protein: CSVDGIGRVGDNEQFF
D gene: TRBD1; clone size: NA; J gene: TRBJ1-5; V gene: TRBV4-1; CDR3 DNA: TGCGCCAGCAGCCAAGACGACAGGGGTTTTCCGGGTCAGCCCCAGCATTTT; CDR3 protein: CASSQDDRGFPGQPQHF
D gene: TRBD1; clone size: NA; J gene: TRBJ2-4; V gene: TRBV5-1; CDR3 DNA: TGCGCCAGCAGCCCTGGACAGGGTGGGGAAAACATTCAGTACTTC; CDR3 protein: CASSPGQGGENIQYF
D gene: TRBD1; clone size: few; J gene: TRBJ2-1; V gene: TRBV9; CDR3 DNA: TGTGCCAGCAGACGCGGGACAGGGCCTTTGAATGAGCAGTTCTTC; CDR3 protein: CASRRGTGPLNEQFF
D gene: TRBD1; clone size: NA; J gene: TRBJ2-7; V gene: TRBV6-6; CDR3 DNA: TGTGCCAGCAGCCAGGGGGCGGTGAGCTCCTACGAGCAGTACTTC; CDR3 protein: CASSQGAVSSYEQYF
D gene: TRBD1; clone size: NA; J gene: TRBJ2-7; V gene: TRBV6-5; CDR3 DNA: TGTGCCAGCAGTTACTCACCCTCAGGACAGGGCCGCCGGGAGTACTTC; CDR3 protein: CASSYSPSGQGRREYF
D gene: NA; clone size: NA; J gene: TRBJ2-5; V gene: TRBV2; CDR3 DNA: TGTGCCAGCAGTGACCCCGGGGGATGGTCGGAAGAGACCCAGTACTTC; CDR3 protein: CASSDPGGWSEETQYF
D gene: NA; clone size: NA; J gene: TRBJ1-1; V gene: TRBV6-1; CDR3 DNA: TGTGCCAGCAGTGAACGAGGGTTTGAAGCTTTCTTT; CDR3 protein: CASSERGFEAFF
D gene: NA; clone size: once; J gene: TRBJ2-1; V gene: TRBV9; CDR3 DNA: TGTGCCAGCAGCGTAGCAGAATATGAGCAGTTCTTC; CDR3 protein: CASSVAEYEQFF
D gene: NA; clone size: NA; J gene: TRBJ2-7; V gene: TRBV6-5; CDR3 DNA: TGTGCCAGCGTCAGCGGTGACTCCTACGAGCAGTACTTC; CDR3 protein: CASVSGDSYEQYF
D gene: NA; clone size: NA; J gene: TRBJ2-7; V gene: TRBV19; CDR3 DNA: TGTGCCAGTAGTAGCTACCCCTACGAGCAGTACTTC; CDR3 protein: CASSSYPYEQYF
D gene: NA; clone size: NA; J gene: TRBJ1-1; V gene: TRBV6-5; CDR3 DNA: TGTGCCAGCAGTTATGGCACCCGAGGGACTGAAGCTTTCTTT; CDR3 protein: CASSYGTRGTEAFF
D gene: TRBD1; clone size: NA; J gene: TRBJ1-2; V gene: TRBV9; CDR3 DNA: TGTGCCAGCAGCTTATCCGGGACAGGGGGGGCAAACAGTCCCGCTAACTATGGCTACACCTTC; CDR3 protein: CASSLSGTGGANSPANYGYTF
D gene: TRBD2; clone size: once; J gene: TRBJ2-1; V gene: TRBV4-2; CDR3 DNA: TGTGCCAGCAGCCAAGGACTAGCGGATTACAATGAGCAGTTCTTC; CDR3 protein: CASSQGLADYNEQFF
D gene: TRBD1; clone size: NA; J gene: TRBJ2-7; V gene: TRBV2; CDR3 DNA: TGTGCCAGCAGTGAGACAGGGGGCTGGTACGAGCAGTACTTC; CDR3 protein: CASSETGGWYEQYF
D gene: NA; clone size: NA; J gene: TRBJ1-4; V gene: TRBV5-1; CDR3 DNA: TGCGCCAGCAGCAAGGCCGGGACATCTAATGAAAAACTGTTTTTT; CDR3 protein: CASSKAGTSNEKLFF
D gene: TRBD1; clone size: NA; J gene: TRBJ2-7; V gene: TRBV3-1/TRBV3-2; CDR3 DNA: TGTGCCAGCAGCCAAGGAGTTGGACAGGGGCGCGAGCAGTACTTC; CDR3 protein: CASSQGVGQGREQYF
D gene: NA; clone size: NA; J gene: TRBJ2-2; V gene: TRBV7-2; CDR3 DNA: TGTGCCAGCAGCTTAGTCGACTGGGGGGAGCTGTTTTTT; CDR3 protein: CASSLVDWGELFF
D gene: TRBD2; clone size: NA; J gene: TRBJ2-2; V gene: TRBV19; CDR3 DNA: TGTGCCAGTAGTATCAGCGGGAGCACCGGGGAGCTGTTTTTT; CDR3 protein: CASSISGSTGELFF
D gene: NA; clone size: few; J gene: TRBJ2-7; V gene: TRBV12-5; CDR3 DNA: TGTGCTAGTGGTTTGGTAATGGGAGGCCCCGATTACGAGCAGTACTTC; CDR3 protein: CASGLVMGGPDYEQYF
D gene: TRBD2; clone size: NA; J gene: TRBJ2-7; V gene: TRBV5-1; CDR3 DNA: TGCGCCAGCAGCCCAGAACCGGGACTAGGGGCCGAGCAGTACTTC; CDR3 protein: CASSPEPGLGAEQYF
D gene: NA; clone size: NA; J gene: TRBJ2-3; V gene: TRBV7-2; CDR3 DNA: TGTGCCAGCAGCTTAAGGCTAGGTCAGACAGATACGCAGTATTTT; CDR3 protein: CASSLRLGQTDTQYF
D gene: NA; clone size: NA; J gene: TRBJ1-3; V gene: TRBV11-2; CDR3 DNA: TGTGCCAGCAGCCCCCGCGGCGGGAAGACTGACGGGGGAAACACCATATATTTT; CDR3 protein: CASSPRGGKTDGGNTIYF
D gene: NA; clone size: NA; J gene: TRBJ1-1; V gene: TRBV5-4; CDR3 DNA: TGTGCCAGCAGCTATCGACAGGCCCACACTGAAGCTTTCTTT; CDR3 protein: CASSYRQAHTEAFF
D gene: TRBD2; clone size: NA; J gene: TRBJ2-1; V gene: TRBV7-6; CDR3 DNA: TGTGCCAGCAGCTGGGCGAGCGGGGGGGACCCCTACAATGAGCAGTTCTTC; CDR3 protein: CASSWASGGDPYNEQFF
D gene: NA; clone size: NA; J gene: TRBJ1-5; V gene: TRBV5-6; CDR3 DNA: TGTGCCAGCAGCTTGTGGGGAGGGGTCAATCAGCCCCAGCATTTT; CDR3 protein: CASSLWGGVNQPQHF
D gene: NA; clone size: NA; J gene: TRBJ1-6; V gene: TRBV5-1; CDR3 DNA: TGCGCCAGCAGCTTTAAGAGTGTAGCTAGCCCGTTGATTTCACCCCTCCACTTT; CDR3 protein: CASSFKSVASPLISPLHF
D gene: NA; clone size: NA; J gene: TRBJ2-2; V gene: TRBV14; CDR3 DNA: TGTGCCAGCAGCCCCCGTGGGGGCTGGACCGGGGAGCTGTTTTTT; CDR3 protein: CASSPRGGWTGELFF
D gene: NA; clone size: NA; J gene: TRBJ1-4; V gene: TRBV30; CDR3 DNA: TGTGCTCTGTGGCAATTCGGGATTGGGTTACCAACTAATGAAAAACTGTTTTTT; CDR3 protein: CALWQFGIGLPTNEKLFF
D gene: TRBD1; clone size: NA; J gene: TRBJ1-2; V gene: TRBV2; CDR3 DNA: TGTGCCAGCAGTGTGGACAGGGCAGGAAACTATGGCTACACCTTC; CDR3 protein: CASSVDRAGNYGYTF
D gene: NA; clone size: few; J gene: TRBJ2-2; V gene: TRBV5-1; CDR3 DNA: TGCGCCAGCAGCTGGGGGACAACGAACACCGGGGAGCTGTTTTTT; CDR3 protein: CASSWGTTNTGELFF
D gene: NA; clone size: NA; J gene: TRBJ1-2; V gene: TRBV6-5; CDR3 DNA: TGTGCCAGCAGTTACCGTTTGGCCGCGGAAGGCTACACCTTC; CDR3 protein: CASSYRLAAEGYTF
D gene: NA; clone size: NA; J gene: TRBJ2-1; V gene: TRBV11-3; CDR3 DNA: TGTGCCAGCAGCCAAGACAGCCCCCGTTTCAATGAGCAGTTCTTC; CDR3 protein: CASSQDSPRFNEQFF
D gene: TRBD2; clone size: once; J gene: TRBJ2-1; V gene: TRBV14; CDR3 DNA: TGTGCCAGCAGCCAAGATTCCGCGGGAGTTACCTACAATGAGCAGTTCTTC; CDR3 protein: CASSQDSAGVTYNEQFF
D gene: NA; clone size: once; J gene: TRBJ2-3; V gene: TRBV3-1/TRBV3-2; CDR3 DNA: TGTGCCAGCAGCCATTTAGAAAATACGCAGTATTTT; CDR3 protein: CASSHLENTQYF
D gene: TRBD2; clone size: NA; J gene: TRBJ2-7; V gene: TRBV3-1/TRBV3-2; CDR3 DNA: TGTGCCAGCAGCCAAGATAAGCTTGGGACTAGCGGTTCCCCTGCGCAGTACTTC; CDR3 protein: CASSQDKLGTSGSPAQYF
D gene: NA; clone size: once; J gene: TRBJ2-7; V gene: TRBV20-1; CDR3 DNA: TGCAGTGCGCGACAGGTGGCACAGCAGTACTTC; CDR3 protein: CSARQVAQQYF
D gene: NA; clone size: NA; J gene: TRBJ2-7; V gene: TRBV27; CDR3 DNA: TGTGCCAGCAGGCGAATCGACAGTCTCTCCTACGAGCAGTACTTC; CDR3 protein: CASRRIDSLSYEQYF